This TCR beta chain is drawn from a study of CXCR4 blockade with PD-1 therapy in pancreatic cancer. Overall study results and limits: Intratumoral clonality (mean approximately 0.15) exceeded healthy blood (about 0.045) but did not track survival. Only TCRbeta chains were sequenced here. Frequent tumor clones were encoded by many distinct rearrangements, suggesting shared antigens.

Clones were sequenced by immunoSEQ multiplex PCR, and TCRdb holds only the in-frame ones, with some missing. Of under 20,000 clones in the sample, 72% were seen once. In the case of this clone: The antigen is unknown.

Germline loops: CDR1 SQVTM, CDR2 ANQGSEA. V was clipped by 6 bases and J by 9 bases; unmatched bases: 9. The CDR3 runs to 13 residues. No neoadjuvant therapy was given before resection to the patients supplying these archived tumor blocks. Sequenced input: tumor tissue. The TCR was taken from a human donor with pancreatic ductal adenocarcinoma. V gene TRBV29-1 combines with J gene TRBJ2-4; 9 bases are a match to TRBD1. CDR3 sequence reads: CSVPGTGNRIQYF. DNA for the CDR3: TGCAGCGTCCCCGGGACAGGGAATCGCATTCAGTACTTC.